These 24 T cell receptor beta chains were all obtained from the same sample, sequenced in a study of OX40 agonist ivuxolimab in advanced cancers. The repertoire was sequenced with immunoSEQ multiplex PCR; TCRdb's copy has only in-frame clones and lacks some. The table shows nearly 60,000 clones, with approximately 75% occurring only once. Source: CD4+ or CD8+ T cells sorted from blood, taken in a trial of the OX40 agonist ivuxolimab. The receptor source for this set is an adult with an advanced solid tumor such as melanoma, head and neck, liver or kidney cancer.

The CDR3 region is CASRDDIVQPQHF. The CDR3 coding sequence is TGTGCCAGCCGCGACGATATCGTTCAGCCCCAGCATTTT. V gene TRBV28 combines with J gene TRBJ1-5; D not certain. V lost 8 bases to trimming and J lost 6 bases, with 14 bases between them. Germline assignment: CDR1 MDHEN and CDR2 SYDVKM. The CDR3 length is 13 residues. The whole variable domain, filled in from reference TRBV28 and TRBJ1-5, reads DVKVTQSSRYLVKRTGEKVFLECVQDMDHENMFWYRQDPGLGLRLIYFSYDVKMKEKGDIPEGYSVSREKKERFSLILESASTNQTSMYLCASRDDIVQPQHFGDGTRLSIL.

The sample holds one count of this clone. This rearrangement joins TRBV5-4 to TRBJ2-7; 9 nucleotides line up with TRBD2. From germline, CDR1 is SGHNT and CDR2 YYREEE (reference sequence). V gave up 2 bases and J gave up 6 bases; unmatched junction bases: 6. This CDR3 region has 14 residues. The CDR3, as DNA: TGTGCCAGCAGCTTCGGACTAGCGTCCCTCGAGCAGTACTTC. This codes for CASSFGLASLEQYF.

The CDR3 DNA is TGTGCCAGCGGAATCGACAGGGGGACTTTGAACACTGAAGCTTTCTTT. This sequence encodes CASGIDRGTLNTEAFF. The rearrangement joins TRBV5-8 to TRBJ1-1, with 9 bases aligning to TRBD1. Germline V gene lookup returns CDR1 SGHTS and CDR2 YDEGEE. V was pared by 7 bases and J by 0 bases, with 10 bases of the junction left unmatched. CDR3 length: 16 amino acids.

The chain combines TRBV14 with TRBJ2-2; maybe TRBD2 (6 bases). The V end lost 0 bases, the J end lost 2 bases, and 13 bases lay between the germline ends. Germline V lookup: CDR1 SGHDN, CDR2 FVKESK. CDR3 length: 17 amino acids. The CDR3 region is CASSQEGWRGNTGELFF. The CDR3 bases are TGTGCCAGCAGCCAAGAGGGTTGGCGGGGCAACACCGGGGAGCTGTTTTTT.

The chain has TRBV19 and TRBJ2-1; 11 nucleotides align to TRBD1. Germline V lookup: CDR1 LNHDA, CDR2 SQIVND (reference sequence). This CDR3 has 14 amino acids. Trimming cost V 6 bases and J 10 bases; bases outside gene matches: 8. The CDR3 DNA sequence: TGTGCCAGTAGGGGGACAGGGGGGAAGAACGAGCAGTTCTTC. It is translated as CASRGTGGKNEQFF.

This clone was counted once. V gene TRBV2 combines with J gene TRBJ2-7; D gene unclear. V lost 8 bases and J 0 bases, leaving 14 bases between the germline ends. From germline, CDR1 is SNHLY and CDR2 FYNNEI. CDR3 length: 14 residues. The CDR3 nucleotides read TGTGCCAGCCAAATCCGAGACACCTCCTACGAGCAGTACTTC. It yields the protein CASQIRDTSYEQYF.

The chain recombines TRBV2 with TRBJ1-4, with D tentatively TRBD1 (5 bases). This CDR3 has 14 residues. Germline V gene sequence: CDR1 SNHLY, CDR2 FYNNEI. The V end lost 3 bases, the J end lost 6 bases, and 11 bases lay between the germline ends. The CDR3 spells CASSEGVRYEKLFF. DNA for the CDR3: TGTGCCAGCAGTGAGGGGGTTCGTTATGAAAAACTGTTTTTT.

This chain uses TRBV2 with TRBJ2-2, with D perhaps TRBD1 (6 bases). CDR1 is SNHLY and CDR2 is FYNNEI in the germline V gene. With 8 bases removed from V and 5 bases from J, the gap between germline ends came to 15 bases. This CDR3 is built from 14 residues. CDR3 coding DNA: TGTGCCAGCGGGCCCGGACAGCCTACCGGGGAGCTGTTTTTT. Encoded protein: CASGPGQPTGELFF.

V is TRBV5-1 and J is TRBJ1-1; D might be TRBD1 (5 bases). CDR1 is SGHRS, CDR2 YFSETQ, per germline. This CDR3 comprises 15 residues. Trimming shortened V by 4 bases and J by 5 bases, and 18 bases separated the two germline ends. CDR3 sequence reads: CASSLGGGERTEAFF. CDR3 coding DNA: TGCGCCAGCAGCCTGGGGGGAGGGGAGAGAACTGAAGCTTTCTTT.

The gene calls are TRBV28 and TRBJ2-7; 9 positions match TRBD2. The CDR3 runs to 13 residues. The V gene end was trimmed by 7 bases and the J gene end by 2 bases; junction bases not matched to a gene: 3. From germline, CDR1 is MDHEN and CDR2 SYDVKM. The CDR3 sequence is CASTRGGTYEQYF. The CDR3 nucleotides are TGTGCCAGCACGCGGGGGGGTACCTACGAGCAGTACTTC.

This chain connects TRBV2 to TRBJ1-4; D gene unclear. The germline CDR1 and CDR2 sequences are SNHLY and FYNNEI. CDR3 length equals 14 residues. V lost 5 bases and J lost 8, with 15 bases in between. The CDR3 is CASSRTKLGEKLFF. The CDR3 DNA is TGTGCCAGCAGTAGAACAAAACTGGGAGAAAAACTGTTTTTT.

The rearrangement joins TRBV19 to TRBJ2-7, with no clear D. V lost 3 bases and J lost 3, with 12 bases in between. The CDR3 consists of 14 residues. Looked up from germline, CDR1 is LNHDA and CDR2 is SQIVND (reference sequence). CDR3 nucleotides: TGTGCCAGTAGTATGACGGCAAAAAGCTACGAGCAGTACTTC. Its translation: CASSMTAKSYEQYF.

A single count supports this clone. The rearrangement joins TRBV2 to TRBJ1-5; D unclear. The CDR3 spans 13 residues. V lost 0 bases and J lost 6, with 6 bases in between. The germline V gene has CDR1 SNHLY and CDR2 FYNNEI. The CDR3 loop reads CASSEAAAQPQHF. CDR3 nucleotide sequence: TGTGCCAGCAGTGAAGCAGCCGCTCAGCCCCAGCATTTT. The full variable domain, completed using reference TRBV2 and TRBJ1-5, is EPEVTQTPSHQVTQMGQEVILRCVPISNHLYFYWYRQILGQKVEFLVSFYNNEISEKSEIFDDQFSVERPDGSNFTLKIRSTKLEDSAMYFCASSEAAAQPQHFGDGTRLSIL.

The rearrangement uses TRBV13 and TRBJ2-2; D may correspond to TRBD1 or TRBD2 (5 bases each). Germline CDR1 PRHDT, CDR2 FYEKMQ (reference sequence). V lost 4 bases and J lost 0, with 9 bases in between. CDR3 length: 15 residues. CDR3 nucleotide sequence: TGTGCCAGCAGCTGGGGGACGGCGAACACCGGGGAGCTGTTTTTT. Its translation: CASSWGTANTGELFF.

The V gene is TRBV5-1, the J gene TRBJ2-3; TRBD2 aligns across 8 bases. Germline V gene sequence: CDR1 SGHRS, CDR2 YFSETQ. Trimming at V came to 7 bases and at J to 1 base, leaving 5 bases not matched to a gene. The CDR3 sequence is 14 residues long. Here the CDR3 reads CASSPGGGTDTQYF. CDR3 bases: TGCGCCAGCTCACCGGGAGGGGGCACAGATACGCAGTATTTT.

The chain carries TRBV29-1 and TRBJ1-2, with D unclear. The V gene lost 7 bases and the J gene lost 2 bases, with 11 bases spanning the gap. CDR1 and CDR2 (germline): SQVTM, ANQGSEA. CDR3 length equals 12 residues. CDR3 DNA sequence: TGCAGCGCGGATAAGACGAACTATGGCTACACCTTC. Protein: CSADKTNYGYTF.

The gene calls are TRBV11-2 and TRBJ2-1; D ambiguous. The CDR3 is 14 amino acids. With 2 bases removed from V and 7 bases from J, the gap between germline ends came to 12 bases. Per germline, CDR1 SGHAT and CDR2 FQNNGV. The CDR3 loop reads CASSLSGSVNEQFF. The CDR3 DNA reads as TGTGCCAGCAGCTTAAGTGGGTCTGTGAATGAGCAGTTCTTC.

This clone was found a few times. CDR3 residues: CASSLGPAGRQYF. The CDR3 coding sequence is TGTGCCAGCAGCTTAGGCCCCGCTGGGAGGCAGTACTTC. This sequence joins TRBV7-9 and TRBJ2-7; weak D call: TRBD2 (5 bases). Trimming pared 1 base from V and 9 bases from J, leaving 13 bases between. This CDR3 is built from 13 residues. Germline CDR1 SEHNR, CDR2 FQNEAQ (reference sequence).

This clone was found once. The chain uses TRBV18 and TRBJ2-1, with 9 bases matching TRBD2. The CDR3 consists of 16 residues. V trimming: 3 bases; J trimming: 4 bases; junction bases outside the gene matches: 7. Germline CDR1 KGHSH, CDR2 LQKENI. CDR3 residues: CASSPLFAGGYNEQFF. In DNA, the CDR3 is TGTGCCAGCTCACCCCTCTTTGCGGGGGGGTACAATGAGCAGTTCTTC.

This CDR3 is CASGRGRQETQYF. CDR3 nucleotides: TGTGCCAGCGGAAGGGGGCGCCAAGAGACCCAGTACTTC. The chain carries TRBV6-5 and TRBJ2-5; 7 bases map to TRBD1. After removal of 8 bases from V and 1 base from J, the junction contained 4 bases not matched to a gene. This CDR3 spans 13 amino acids. The germline gives CDR1 MNHEY, CDR2 SVGAGI.

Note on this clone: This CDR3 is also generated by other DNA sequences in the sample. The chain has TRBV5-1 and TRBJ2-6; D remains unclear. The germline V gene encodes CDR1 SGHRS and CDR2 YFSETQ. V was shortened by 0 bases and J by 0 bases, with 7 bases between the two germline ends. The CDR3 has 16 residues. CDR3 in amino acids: CASSLDGSSGANVLTF. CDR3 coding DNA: TGCGCCAGCAGCTTGGACGGAAGCTCTGGGGCCAACGTCCTGACTTTC.

The CDR3 loop is CASRPGGANTEAFF. The CDR3 DNA reads TGTGCCAGCAGGCCAGGGGGCGCGAACACTGAAGCTTTCTTT. The chain uses TRBV28 and TRBJ1-1; 8 bases align to TRBD1. The junction had 4 bases not matched to a gene; V was cut back by 6 bases and J by 1 base. This CDR3 is 14 amino acids long. Germline V CDR1 and CDR2: MDHEN, SYDVKM.

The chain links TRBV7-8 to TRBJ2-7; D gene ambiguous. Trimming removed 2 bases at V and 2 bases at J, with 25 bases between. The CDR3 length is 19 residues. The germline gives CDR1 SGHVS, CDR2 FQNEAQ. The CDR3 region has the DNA TGTGCCAGCAGCTTATCCCTTCTAACTCCCGGCCAGACCCCCTACGAGCAGTACTTC. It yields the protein CASSLSLLTPGQTPYEQYF.

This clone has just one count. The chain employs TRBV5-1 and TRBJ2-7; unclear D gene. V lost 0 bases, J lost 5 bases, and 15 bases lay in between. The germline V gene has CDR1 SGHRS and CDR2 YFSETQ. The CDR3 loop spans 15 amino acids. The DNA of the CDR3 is TGCGCCAGCAGCTTGGGAGGAATAGCTAACGACGAGCAGTACTTC. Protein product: CASSLGGIANDEQYF.